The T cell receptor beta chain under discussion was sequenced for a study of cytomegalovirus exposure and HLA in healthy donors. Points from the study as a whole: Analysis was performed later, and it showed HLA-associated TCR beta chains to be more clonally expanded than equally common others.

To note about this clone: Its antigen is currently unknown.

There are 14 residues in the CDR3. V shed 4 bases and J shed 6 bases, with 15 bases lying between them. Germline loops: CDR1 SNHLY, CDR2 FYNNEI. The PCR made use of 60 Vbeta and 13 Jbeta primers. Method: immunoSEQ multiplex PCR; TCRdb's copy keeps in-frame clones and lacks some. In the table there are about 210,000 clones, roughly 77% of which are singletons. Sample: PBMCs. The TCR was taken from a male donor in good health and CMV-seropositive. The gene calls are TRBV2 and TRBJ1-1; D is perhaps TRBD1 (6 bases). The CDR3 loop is CASSVRQEAPEAFF. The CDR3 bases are TGTGCCAGCAGTGTTAGACAGGAGGCGCCTGAAGCTTTCTTT.